This TCR beta chain was obtained from a study of cytomegalovirus exposure and HLA in healthy donors. Across the whole study: Later, an analysis reported that the 120 or so validation repertoires had used the same platform as the 500 to 750 first-cohort repertoires.

Study observations and caveats: Approximately 160 TCR beta chains were listed as cytomegalovirus-associated. In the roughly 120 validation repertoires, under 95% of cluster scores exceeded 0, per a later analysis.

V lost 6 bases and J lost 3; bases outside the gene matches: 4. The germline CDR1 and CDR2 sequences are MNHEY and SVGAGI. This CDR3 spans 15 amino acids. This clone was seen once. Its antigen is undetermined. Sequencing was performed with immunoSEQ multiplex PCR; in TCRdb, only in-frame clones are kept and a portion is missing. The sample carries about 180,000 clones, roughly nine tenths recorded once. The chain has TRBV6-5 and TRBJ2-6, with 8 bases aligning to TRBD1. The TCR originated in a man aged 18 to 29 in good health and CMV-seropositive. Sample: PBMCs. CDR3 loop: CASSPGGSGANVLTF. CDR3 nucleotides: TGTGCCAGCAGCCCAGGGGGCAGTGGGGCCAACGTCCTGACTTTC.